This TCR beta chain was identified in a study of human T cells and chemical hapten exposure. Trimming pared 4 bases from V and 2 bases from J, leaving 5 bases between. Germline loops: CDR1 SNHLY, CDR2 FYNNEI. The CDR3 has 13 amino acids. Time point denoted: pre-sensitization, week 0. Documented treatment: therapeutic diphenylcyclopropenone sensitization with weekly scalp DPC. MiXCR was run by TCRdb on the RACE reads, yielding one entry per CDR3 protein. The data show a few hundred thousand distinct CDR3 sequences, around 5% seen once. A few counts support this clonotype. The material sequenced was whole blood, taken in connection with sensitization to the hapten diphenylcyclopropenone (DPC). The TCR originated in a woman under 30 with alopecia areata. Some clones in this sample may be carry-over from other donors' samples. The chain couples TRBV2 to TRBJ2-2; no clear D gene. For the CDR3, the DNA is TGTGCCAGCAGTGCAGATAACACCGGGGAGCTGTTTTTT. Its translation: CASSADNTGELFF.